Listed here are 31 T cell receptor beta chains from one sample, sequenced in a study of T cell repertoires in cytomegalovirus infection. TCRdb re-derived calls from the reads in MiXCR, one entry per CDR3 protein. The repertoire holds 300,000 to 400,000 distinct CDR3 sequences, with 25% as singletons. No antigen has been identified for these receptors. The input for sequencing was cultured PBMCs, taken from culture after CMV antigen stimulation. The receptors were gathered from a human donor in good health (CMV status not recorded). Some clones in this sample may be carry-over from other donors' samples.

The rearrangement uses TRBV6-6 and TRBJ2-7; D gene ambiguous. This CDR3 has 13 residues. Germline values: CDR1 MNHNY, CDR2 SVGAGI (reference sequence). Trimming removed 2 bases from V and 6 bases from J, with 11 bases in between. Written as DNA, the CDR3 is TGTGCCAGCAGTTACGGCGCCCGGAGCGAGCAGTACTTC. Protein: CASSYGARSEQYF.

This clonotype was observed a handful of times. The chain is built from TRBV29-1 and TRBJ1-1; the match to TRBD1 covers 7 bases. The V gene's germline CDR1 is SQVTM and CDR2 ANQGSEA. V shed 3 bases and J 11 bases; nucleotides not matched to a gene: 9. The CDR3 spans 12 residues. CDR3 in DNA: TGCAGCGTTGATACCACAGGGGCGACGGCTTTCTTT. Its translation: CSVDTTGATAFF.

This chain links TRBV4-1 with TRBJ1-2; no firm D call. V lost 0 bases to trimming and J lost 8 bases, with 10 bases between them. This CDR3 comprises 13 residues. CDR1 MGHRA and CDR2 YSYEKL come from the germline V gene. CDR3 amino acids: CASSQEAAGGYTF. CDR3 in DNA: TGCGCCAGCAGCCAAGAAGCAGCAGGCGGCTACACCTTC.

This clonotype was detected ten times or more. The rearrangement links TRBV7-2 to TRBJ2-7; 7 bases fit TRBD1. J gave up 3 bases and V 1 base, and 3 bases lay outside the gene matches. This CDR3 comprises 14 residues. Germline CDR1 reads SGHTA; CDR2 reads FQGNSA. The CDR3 is CASSLEYRGYEQYV. The CDR3 DNA reads TGTGCCAGCAGCTTAGAATACAGGGGCTACGAGCAGTACGTC.

The rearrangement links TRBV6-6 to TRBJ1-4; no definite D call. The length of the CDR3 is 14 residues. Trimming left V 2 bases short and J 8 bases short, with 12 bases between. CDR1 and CDR2 (germline): MNHNY, SVGAGI (reference sequence). CDR3 nucleotide sequence: TGTGCCAGCAGTTACGGTAACCGGCGGGAAAAACTGTTTTTT. It specifies CASSYGNRREKLFF.

This clonotype was seen a few times. The chain is built from TRBV20-1 and TRBJ2-1, with D unclear. Deletions cut 0 bases from V and 5 bases from J, with 11 bases between. CDR3 length equals 14 residues. Germline V gives CDR1 DFQATT, CDR2 SNEGSKA (reference sequence). The chain's CDR3 is CSARDGTEDNEQFF. CDR3 DNA: TGCAGTGCTAGAGATGGCACGGAAGACAATGAGCAGTTCTTC.

The chain carries TRBV18 and TRBJ2-1; TRBD2 agrees at 14 bases. Germline CDR1 reads KGHSH; CDR2 reads LQKENI. Losses at the gene ends were 5 bases for V and 8 bases for J; bases not matched to a gene: 11. The CDR3 has 17 residues. As DNA, the CDR3 is TGTGCCAGCTCATTAACGGGACTAGCGGGAGTTATGTATGAGCAGTTCTTC. Protein: CASSLTGLAGVMYEQFF.

This clonotype was recorded many times. The chain combines TRBV9 with TRBJ2-5; D is ambiguous. Looked up from germline, CDR1 is SGDLS and CDR2 is YYNGEE. The CDR3 runs 14 residues. V lost 0 bases to trimming and J lost 1 base, with 7 bases between them. The CDR3 DNA sequence: TGTGCCAGCAGCGTAGCCCTTTCCCAAGAGACCCAGTACTTC. This codes for CASSVALSQETQYF. Full variable domain (remainder filled in from reference TRBV9 and TRBJ2-5): DSGVTQTPKHLITATGQRVTLRCSPRSGDLSVYWYQQSLDQGLQFLIQYYNGEERAKGNILERFSAQQFPDLHSELNLSSLELGDSALYFCASSVALSQETQYFGPGTRLLVL.

This sequence joins TRBV6-5 and TRBJ1-1; 7 bases are a match to TRBD1. Germline V gene data show CDR1 as MNHEY and CDR2 as SVGAGI. V gave up 6 bases and J gave up 0 bases; unmatched junction bases: 7. This CDR3 spans 15 amino acids. The CDR3 region has the DNA TGTGCCAGCAGACTGACAGGGACCATGAACACTGAAGCTTTCTTT. Amino acids: CASRLTGTMNTEAFF.

This clonotype has a count of ten or more. This rearrangement joins TRBV7-2 to TRBJ2-1; 7 nucleotides agree with TRBD2. Unmatched junction bases numbered 6, after V lost 4 bases and J lost 0 bases. The V gene's germline CDR1 is SGHTA and CDR2 FQGNSA. CDR3 size: 16 residues. The CDR3 coding sequence is TGTGCCAGCAGCTCGGGTGGCGGGAGCTCCTACAATGAGCAGTTCTTC. Its protein is CASSSGGGSSYNEQFF.

V usage is TRBV10-3 and J usage is TRBJ1-4; 7 bases are a match to TRBD1. Germline V gene lookup returns CDR1 ENHRY and CDR2 SYGVKD. The CDR3 is made up of 13 amino acids. The ends lost 6 bases at V and 5 bases at J; junction bases unmatched: 3. CDR3 DNA sequence: TGTGCCATCAGAATGGGACAGAATGAAAAACTGTTTTTT. This sequence encodes CAIRMGQNEKLFF.

V is TRBV6-6 and J is TRBJ2-3; 8 nucleotides agree with TRBD2. Germline assignment: CDR1 MNHNY and CDR2 SVGAGI (reference sequence). CDR3 size: 16 residues. Losses at the gene ends were 0 bases for V and 3 bases for J; bases not matched to a gene: 5. CDR3 DNA sequence: TGTGCCAGCAGTTACTCGGTGGGACTAGGAACAGATACGCAGTATTTT. Amino acids: CASSYSVGLGTDTQYF.

The rearrangement links TRBV12-3 or TRBV12-4 to TRBJ1-2, with TRBD1 identical over 9 bases. V dropped 6 bases and J dropped 6; count of bases not matched to a gene: 8. This CDR3 has 14 amino acids. In DNA form, the CDR3 reads TGTGCCAGCAGCGAAACAGGGGGCGCGCATGGCTACACCTTC. As protein: CASSETGGAHGYTF.

This clonotype was seen a handful of times. The chain is built from TRBV10-3 and TRBJ1-2; 12 bases are a match to TRBD1. Per germline, CDR1 ENHRY and CDR2 SYGVKD. This CDR3 comprises 15 residues. Trimming cost V 7 bases and J 7 bases; bases outside gene matches: 10. The CDR3 region is CAITLFRDRGPGYTF. DNA of the CDR3: TGTGCCATCACCCTCTTCCGGGACAGGGGGCCTGGCTACACCTTC.

This clonotype turned up a few times. The rearrangement links TRBV5-5 to TRBJ1-2, with D tentatively TRBD1 (6 bases). V lost 0 bases to trimming and J lost 2 bases, with 11 bases between them. This CDR3 comprises 15 residues. Germline V CDR1 and CDR2: SGHKS, YYEKEE (reference sequence). The CDR3: CASSLAGAGNYGYTF. DNA of the CDR3: TGTGCCAGCAGCTTGGCGGGGGCAGGGAACTATGGCTACACCTTC.

The chain carries TRBV4-3 and TRBJ1-6; no reliable D call. CDR1 and CDR2 from the germline V gene are LGHNA and YSLEER. V gave up 0 bases and J gave up 10 bases, with 10 bases separating them. The CDR3 has 14 amino acids. As DNA, the CDR3 is TGCGCCAGCAGCCAAGATGATCCCCGATCACCCCTCCACTTT. This translates into CASSQDDPRSPLHF.

J is TRBJ2-1 and V is TRBV7-2; TRBD1 is a possible D gene (6 bases). V was cut by 5 bases and J by 7 bases, with 12 bases left in between. The CDR3 has 13 amino acids. The germline V gene has CDR1 SGHTA and CDR2 FQGNSA. CDR3 in DNA: TGTGCCAGCAGCCTCCACAGGGAAAATGAGCAGTTCTTC. Protein: CASSLHRENEQFF. Drawing the rest from reference TRBV7-2 and TRBJ2-1, the complete variable domain is GAGVSQSPSNKVTEKGKDVELRCDPISGHTALYWYRQSLGQGLEFLIYFQGNSAPDKSGLPSDRFSAERTGGSVSTLTIQRTQQEDSAVYLCASSLHRENEQFFGPGTRLTVL.

This clonotype was counted between two and nine times. CDR3 sequence (DNA): TGTGCCAGCACTGGGACAGGGGAGAACTATGGCTACACCTTC. Encoded protein: CASTGTGENYGYTF. The V and J genes are TRBV25-1 and TRBJ1-2; 10 bases map to TRBD1. Trimming cost V 7 bases and J 2 bases; bases outside gene matches: 4. The CDR3 extends over 14 amino acids. The germline CDR1 and CDR2 sequences are MGHDK and SYGVNS.

Comments on this clonotype: A much more abundant neighbour one base away suggests this may be a read error. The chain joins TRBV7-2 to TRBJ1-2, with no clear D. The CDR3 consists of 13 residues. Germline lookup yields CDR1 SGHTA and CDR2 FQGNSA. CDR3: CVSSLVRNYGYTF. The CDR3 nucleotides are TGTGTCAGCAGCTTAGTCAGGAACTATGGCTACACCTTC.

This clonotype was counted many times. V and J are TRBV7-2 and TRBJ2-3; 14 positions match TRBD2. Germline V gene sequence: CDR1 SGHTA, CDR2 FQGNSA. The CDR3 has 16 amino acids. V was clipped by 5 bases and J by 6 bases; unmatched bases: 7. CDR3 coding DNA: TGTGCCAGCAGCCCTATGGGACTAGCGGGAGCGGATACGCAGTATTTT. Protein product: CASSPMGLAGADTQYF. Full variable domain (missing parts from reference TRBV7-2 and TRBJ2-3): GAGVSQSPSNKVTEKGKDVELRCDPISGHTALYWYRQSLGQGLEFLIYFQGNSAPDKSGLPSDRFSAERTGGSVSTLTIQRTQQEDSAVYLCASSPMGLAGADTQYFGPGTRLTVL.

V is TRBV6-2 or TRBV6-3 and J is TRBJ2-1, with 15 bases lining up with TRBD2. J was trimmed by 6 bases and V by 5 bases; bases with no gene match: 2. Germline lookup yields CDR1 MNHEY and CDR2 SVGEGT. The CDR3 consists of 15 residues. The CDR3 sequence is CASSVGLAGGNEQFF. CDR3 in DNA: TGTGCCAGCAGTGTGGGACTAGCGGGAGGCAATGAGCAGTTCTTC.

The J gene is TRBJ1-6, the V gene TRBV7-9; TRBD1 aligns across 7 bases. Trimming removed 5 bases from V and 10 bases from J; junction bases left unmatched: 8. This CDR3 contains 14 residues. The germline gives CDR1 SEHNR, CDR2 FQNEAQ (reference sequence). Written as DNA, the CDR3 is TGTGCCAGCAGCACGGACAGGTTCGGATCACCCCTCCACTTT. It translates to CASSTDRFGSPLHF.

This clonotype was found many times. The gene calls are TRBV7-9 and TRBJ1-2; no firm D call. The CDR3 has 15 residues. Germline CDR1 reads SEHNR; CDR2 reads FQNEAQ (reference sequence). V dropped 7 bases and J dropped 8 bases, with 23 bases sitting between them. The CDR3 DNA follows: TGTGCCAGCACTCCGAGGCCCGAGACGGCGTCCGGCTACACCTTC. Amino acid sequence: CASTPRPETASGYTF.

This clonotype was observed a handful of times. This rearrangement joins TRBV7-9 to TRBJ2-3, with D perhaps matching TRBD1 or TRBD2 (5 bases each). Trimming removed 5 bases from V and 5 bases from J, with 17 bases in between. In germline, CDR1 is SEHNR, CDR2 FQNEAQ (reference sequence). The CDR3 length is 15 residues. In nucleotides, the CDR3 is TGTGCCAGCAGCCCATTGGACAAGCGGAGAGATACGCAGTATTTT. This gives the protein CASSPLDKRRDTQYF.

The V call is TRBV7-6, the J call TRBJ2-3; 10 nucleotides agree with TRBD2. Germline V gene data show CDR1 as SGHVS and CDR2 as FNYEAQ. This CDR3 contains 15 residues. V was pared by 4 bases and J by 6 bases, with 7 bases of the junction left unmatched. The CDR3 DNA reads TGTGCCAGCAGCTCCACCAGCGGGAGGGGTGATACGCAGTATTTT. It yields the protein CASSSTSGRGDTQYF.

This clonotype occurred many times. The chain carries TRBV7-9 and TRBJ2-3, with D maybe TRBD2 (5 bases). The V end was cut by 1 base, the J end by 4 bases, with 12 bases between. The CDR3 totals 15 residues. Per the germline V gene, CDR1 is SEHNR and CDR2 is FQNEAQ (reference sequence). CDR3 protein: CASSLGGRYPDTQYF. DNA of the CDR3: TGTGCCAGCAGCTTAGGAGGGCGATACCCAGATACGCAGTATTTT.

This clonotype was recorded many times. The chain employs TRBV7-2 and TRBJ1-5; D is ambiguous. The CDR3 extends over 13 amino acids. V was clipped by 3 bases and J by 5 bases, with 8 bases between them. From germline, CDR1 is SGHTA and CDR2 FQGNSA. CDR3 DNA: TGTGCCAGCAGCTTCCATATTGATCAGCCCCAGCATTTT. Protein: CASSFHIDQPQHF.

The sample holds a few counts of this clonotype. The CDR3 loop reads CAISPWTGGNEQYF. The CDR3 DNA follows: TGTGCCATCAGTCCGTGGACAGGGGGCAACGAGCAGTACTTC. V gene TRBV10-3 combines with J gene TRBJ2-7; 11 nucleotides line up with TRBD1. The CDR3 consists of 14 residues. With V trimmed by 5 bases and J by 5 bases, 5 bases remained unmatched. Germline values: CDR1 ENHRY, CDR2 SYGVKD.

This clonotype was seen repeatedly, ten times or more. The chain uses TRBV7-2 and TRBJ2-1; D is possibly TRBD2 (5 bases). V lost 5 bases and J 0 bases, leaving 17 bases between the germline ends. CDR1 is SGHTA, CDR2 FQGNSA, per germline. This CDR3 has 17 amino acids. In DNA form, the CDR3 reads TGTGCCAGCAGCACATTTGGGGAGCGGAGCTCCTACAATGAGCAGTTCTTC. Translation: CASSTFGERSSYNEQFF.

The gene calls are TRBV2 and TRBJ2-2, with 7 bases fitting TRBD1. This CDR3 has 16 residues. Trimming took 9 bases from V and 5 from J; bases not matched to a gene: 15. Germline CDR1 and CDR2: SNHLY and FYNNEI. The CDR3 sequence is CASPRTGTVKTGELFF. In DNA, the CDR3 is TGTGCCAGTCCCAGAACCGGGACAGTGAAAACCGGGGAGCTGTTTTTT.

In this sample, this clonotype turned up many times. This rearrangement joins TRBV7-2 to TRBJ2-1, with TRBD2 identical over 10 bases. Per germline, CDR1 SGHTA and CDR2 FQGNSA. This CDR3 has 15 amino acids. Trimming cost V 4 bases and J 2 bases; bases outside gene matches: 2. Here the CDR3 reads CASSSLAGAYNEQFF. In DNA form, the CDR3 reads TGTGCCAGCAGCTCCCTAGCGGGAGCCTACAATGAGCAGTTCTTC.